The present T cell receptor (beta chain) was sequenced within a study of T cell responses to AZD1222 COVID-19 vaccine. Trimming took 5 bases from V and 7 from J, leaving 15 bases between them. CDR3 length: 14 residues. The germline CDR1 and CDR2 sequences are MDHEN and SYDVKM. This table comes from immunoSEQ multiplex PCR, and its TCRdb copy is limited to in-frame clones, with some not included. Among about 110,000 clones listed, about 81% were seen once. This TCR was recovered from an adult in good health. Here the sequenced sample was peripheral blood, taken on day 0 of AZD1222 vaccination. The gene calls are TRBV28 and TRBJ2-1; D may be TRBD2 (5 bases). The CDR3 DNA is TGTGCCAGCAGTACCAGAGGGCTCCTGAATGAGCAGTTCTTC. This encodes CASSTRGLLNEQFF.